The T cell receptor beta chain described here comes from a study of blood T cell repertoires in COVID-19. As regards this clone: Other DNA sequences within the sample encode an identical CDR3.

In the authors' methods: Reference gene primer amplification in the assay estimated nucleated cell counts. Data came from immunoSEQ multiplex PCR; TCRdb stores just in-frame clones and leaves some out. That table supplies the V and J calls and clone size; D and trimming were determined from the DNA. This table has 71,000 or so clones, more than 65% appearing once. The CDR3 length is 12 residues. Germline V gene sequence: CDR1 SQVTM, CDR2 ANQGSEA. V lost 6 bases to trimming and J lost 1 base, with 9 bases between them. This TCR was recovered from a man between 50 and 59 years old with acute or convalescent COVID-19. The genes are TRBV29-1 and TRBJ1-1; D not certain. Sequenced sample: peripheral blood. DNA of the CDR3: TGCAGCGTATTGACACCGAACACTGAAGCTTTCTTT. Its protein product is CSVLTPNTEAFF.